Each of the 7 T cell receptor beta chains below was sequenced from the same sample in a study of cytomegalovirus exposure and HLA in healthy donors. Primers for the PCR totalled 60 Vbeta and 13 Jbeta. TCRdb keeps only in-frame clones here, not all; method: immunoSEQ multiplex PCR. The table has about 250,000 clones, about 66% seen once. The sample was PBMCs. The receptors were sampled from a female donor in good health and CMV-seronegative.

The chain joins TRBV9 to TRBJ2-3; 8 positions agree with TRBD2. V was pared by 4 bases and J by 6 bases, with 10 bases of the junction left unmatched. The CDR3 totals 15 residues. The germline V gene has CDR1 SGDLS and CDR2 YYNGEE. The CDR3 protein is CASSPPSGRSDTQYF. The DNA of the CDR3 is TGTGCCAGCAGCCCCCCCAGCGGGAGAAGCGATACGCAGTATTTT.

V usage is TRBV5-1 and J usage is TRBJ1-5, with TRBD1 matching 8 bases. Germline assignment: CDR1 SGHRS and CDR2 YFSETQ. CDR3 length equals 16 residues. The J segment lost 1 base and the V segment lost 0 bases, leaving 3 bases of the junction unmatched. The CDR3 sequence: CASSLGNRGSNQPQHF. CDR3 DNA sequence: TGCGCCAGCAGCTTGGGAAACAGGGGGAGCAATCAGCCCCAGCATTTT.

V gene TRBV30 combines with J gene TRBJ1-4; tentative D call: TRBD1 (6 bases). With 2 bases removed from V and 7 bases from J, the gap between germline ends came to 14 bases. The CDR3 has 14 residues. Germline-derived CDR1 and CDR2 are GTSNPN and SVGIG (reference sequence). In nucleotides, the CDR3 is TGTGCCTGGAGTCATGGCCAGGGGTTTGAAAAACTGTTTTTT. Translated: CAWSHGQGFEKLFF.

The chain couples TRBV18 to TRBJ2-1, with D unclear. Germline loops: CDR1 KGHSH, CDR2 LQKENI. The CDR3 is 11 amino acids. V dropped 6 bases and J dropped 10 bases, with 10 bases sitting between them. CDR3 bases: TGTGCCAGCTCGCCAAACATAGAGCAGTTCTTC. Protein sequence: CASSPNIEQFF. The complete variable domain, with remaining parts taken from reference TRBV18 and TRBJ2-1, reads NAGVMQNPRHLVRRRGQEARLRCSPMKGHSHVYWYRQLPEEGLKFMVYLQKENIIDESGMPKERFSAEFPKEGPSILRIQQVVRGDSAAYFCASSPNIEQFFGPGTRLTVL.

The V gene is TRBV15, the J gene TRBJ1-2; D remains ambiguous. The germline V and J ends were trimmed by 0 bases and 4 bases, with 6 bases remaining between them. This CDR3 has 13 residues. Germline V lookup: CDR1 LNHNV, CDR2 YYDKDF (reference sequence). CDR3 sequence: CATSRDPGYGYTF. The CDR3 DNA follows: TGTGCCACCAGCAGAGATCCAGGCTATGGCTACACCTTC.

This clone turned up a few times. V gene TRBV2 combines with J gene TRBJ2-1; 7 bases fit TRBD2. CDR1 and CDR2 (germline): SNHLY, FYNNEI. There are 15 residues in the CDR3. J was trimmed by 4 bases and V by 5 bases; bases with no gene match: 8. For the CDR3, the DNA is TGTGCCAGCAGTTTTCTAGCGGAATCATACAATGAGCAGTTCTTC. Translated: CASSFLAESYNEQFF.

The V gene is TRBV6-1, the J gene TRBJ2-7; 9 bases fit TRBD1. Germline CDR1 MNHNS, CDR2 SASEGT. The V gene end was trimmed by 7 bases and the J gene end by 6 bases; junction bases not matched to a gene: 10. The CDR3 runs 14 residues. CDR3: CASTDRGRGLEQYF. CDR3 nucleotide sequence: TGTGCCAGCACGGACAGGGGAAGGGGCCTCGAGCAGTACTTC.